The 7 T cell receptor beta chains given below trace back to one sample, sequenced in a study of blood T cell repertoires in COVID-19. The protocol was immunoSEQ multiplex PCR, while the TCRdb copy is restricted to in-frame clones and leaves out a portion. The sample lists roughly 260,000 clones; approximately 90% were seen once. Sequences were obtained from peripheral blood. These receptor sequences come from a woman in her forties or fifties who had recovered from COVID-19.

The gene calls are TRBV27 and TRBJ2-1, with a weak D call TRBD2 (5 bases). The V end was cut by 2 bases, the J end by 10 bases, with 15 bases between. Per germline, CDR1 MNHEY and CDR2 SMNVEV (reference sequence). The CDR3 spans 14 residues. This chain's CDR3 is CASSLAGLKLEQFF. CDR3 nucleotide sequence: TGTGCCAGCAGTTTAGCGGGCCTAAAATTAGAGCAGTTCTTC.

Written as DNA, the CDR3 is TGTGCCAGCAGTCTAACTTTGAACTATGGCTACACCTTC. It yields the protein CASSLTLNYGYTF. The chain joins TRBV27 to TRBJ1-2; no definite D call. The CDR3 covers 13 residues. The V gene lost 5 bases and the J gene lost 2 bases, with 9 bases spanning the gap. Germline CDR1 reads MNHEY; CDR2 reads SMNVEV (reference sequence).

The rearrangement uses TRBV30 and TRBJ1-6; the D gene is possibly TRBD1 (6 bases). Germline V gene sequence: CDR1 GTSNPN, CDR2 SVGIG (reference sequence). V shed 1 base and J shed 14 bases, with 9 bases lying between them. There are 11 residues in the CDR3. CDR3 protein: CAWSGGGTLHF. The CDR3 nucleotides are TGTGCCTGGAGTGGGGGGGGCACCCTCCACTTT.

The V call is TRBV5-1, the J call TRBJ2-7; 8 nucleotides agree with TRBD1. CDR1 is SGHRS and CDR2 is YFSETQ in the germline V gene. V gave up 4 bases and J gave up 7 bases; unmatched junction bases: 10. The CDR3 runs to 14 residues. The CDR3 DNA reads TGCGCCAGCAGCCAAGGGACAGGTATGGCAGAGCAGTACTTC. The encoded protein is CASSQGTGMAEQYF.

This chain uses TRBV20-1 with TRBJ2-3, with D maybe TRBD2 (5 bases). Germline V lookup: CDR1 DFQATT, CDR2 SNEGSKA (reference sequence). The CDR3 is 15 amino acids. V was cut by 3 bases and J by 2 bases, with 15 bases left in between. The CDR3 loop reads CSASKRTPYTDTQYF. In DNA, the CDR3 is TGCAGTGCTAGTAAGAGGACTCCATACACAGATACGCAGTATTTT.

This chain links TRBV9 with TRBJ2-7; unclear D gene. The germline gives CDR1 SGDLS, CDR2 YYNGEE. The CDR3 totals 13 residues. The V end was cut by 0 bases, the J end by 4 bases, with 8 bases between. The CDR3 DNA reads as TGTGCCAGCAGCGTAGTCGGGTTATACGAGCAGTACTTC. It codes for CASSVVGLYEQYF.

CDR3 protein: CASSITGSDEQFF. As DNA, the CDR3 is TGTGCCAGCAGCATTACAGGGTCCGATGAGCAGTTCTTC. The rearrangement joins TRBV7-3 to TRBJ2-1, with a weak D call TRBD1 (6 bases). Germline CDR1 SGHTA, CDR2 FQGTGA. The CDR3 runs to 13 residues. V lost 5 bases and J 8 bases, leaving 13 bases between the germline ends.